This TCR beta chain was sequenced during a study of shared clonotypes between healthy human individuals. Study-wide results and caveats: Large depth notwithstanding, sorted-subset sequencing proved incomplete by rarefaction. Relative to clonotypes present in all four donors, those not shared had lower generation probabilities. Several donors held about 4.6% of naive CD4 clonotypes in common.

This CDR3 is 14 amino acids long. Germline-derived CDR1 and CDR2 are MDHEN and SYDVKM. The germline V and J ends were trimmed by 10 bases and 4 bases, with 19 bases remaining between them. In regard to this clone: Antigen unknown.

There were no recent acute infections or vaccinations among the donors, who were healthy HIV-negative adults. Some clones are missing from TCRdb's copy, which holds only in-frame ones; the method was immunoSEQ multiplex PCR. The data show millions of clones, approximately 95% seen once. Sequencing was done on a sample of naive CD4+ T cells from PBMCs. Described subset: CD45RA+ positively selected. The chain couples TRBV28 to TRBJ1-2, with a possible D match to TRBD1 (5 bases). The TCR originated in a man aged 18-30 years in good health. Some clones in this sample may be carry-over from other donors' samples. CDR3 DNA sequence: TGTGCCACGAGGCCGGGGGGAGCAACCTATGGCTACACCTTC. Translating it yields CATRPGGATYGYTF.